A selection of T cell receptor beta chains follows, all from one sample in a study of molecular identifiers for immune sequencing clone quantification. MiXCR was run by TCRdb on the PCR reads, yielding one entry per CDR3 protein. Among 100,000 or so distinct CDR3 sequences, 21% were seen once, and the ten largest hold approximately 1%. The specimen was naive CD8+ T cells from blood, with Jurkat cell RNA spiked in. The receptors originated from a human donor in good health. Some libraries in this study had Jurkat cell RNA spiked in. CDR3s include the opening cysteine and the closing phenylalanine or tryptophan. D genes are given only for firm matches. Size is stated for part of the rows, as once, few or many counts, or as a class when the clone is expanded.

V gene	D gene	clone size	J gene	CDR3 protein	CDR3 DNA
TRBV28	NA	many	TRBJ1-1	CASSPHPGAFF	TGTGCCAGCAGTCCCCACCCAGGGGCTTTCTTT
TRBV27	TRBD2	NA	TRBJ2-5	CASSPIISGRGETQYF	TGTGCCAGCAGCCCCATCATTAGCGGGAGGGGTGAGACCCAGTACTTC
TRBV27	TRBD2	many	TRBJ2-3	CASSLRTSVADTQYF	TGTGCCAGCAGTTTACGGACTAGCGTCGCAGATACGCAGTATTTT
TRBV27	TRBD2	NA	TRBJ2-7	CASSLGGGGHEQYF	TGTGCCAGCAGTTTAGGGGGGGGAGGACACGAGCAGTACTTC
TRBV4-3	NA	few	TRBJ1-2	CASATGTFDLYGYTF	TGCGCCAGCGCGACCGGGACATTTGACCTCTATGGCTACACCTTC
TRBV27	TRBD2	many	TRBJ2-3	CASSSSTSGTSTDTQYF	TGTGCCAGCAGTTCCTCGACTAGCGGGACTAGCACAGATACGCAGTATTTT
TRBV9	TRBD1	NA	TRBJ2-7	CASSVGGTANEQYF	TGTGCCAGCAGCGTAGGTGGGACAGCCAACGAGCAGTACTTC
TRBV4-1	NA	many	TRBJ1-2	CASSQDFYGYTF	TGCGCCAGCAGCCAAGATTTCTATGGCTACACCTTC
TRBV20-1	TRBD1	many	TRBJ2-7	CSARAGQGPYEQYF	TGCAGTGCTAGAGCCGGACAGGGTCCCTACGAGCAGTACTTC
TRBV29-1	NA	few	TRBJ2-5	CSAEGGGGFGLGETQYF	TGCAGCGCTGAGGGAGGGGGCGGCTTTGGTCTTGGGGAGACCCAGTACTTC
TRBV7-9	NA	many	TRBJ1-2	CASSSRSNYGYTF	TGTGCCAGCAGCTCGCGTTCTAACTATGGCTACACCTTC
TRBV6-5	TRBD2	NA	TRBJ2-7	CANSYGSGNGLQYF	TGTGCCAACAGTTACGGGAGCGGGAACGGATTGCAGTACTTC
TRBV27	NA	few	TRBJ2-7	CASSPGQPQREQYF	TGTGCCAGCAGTCCCGGCCAGCCCCAGAGGGAGCAGTACTTC